The 2 T cell receptor beta chains in this list originate from one sample, sequenced in a study of blood T cell repertoires in COVID-19. Some clones are missing from TCRdb's copy, which holds only in-frame ones; the method was immunoSEQ multiplex PCR. The repertoire holds under 250,000 clones, with about four fifths as singletons. Sequences were obtained from PBMCs or T cells enriched from blood (not recorded which). Receptors originate from a woman aged 45-59 years who had been exposed to COVID-19.

This sequence joins TRBV6-2 or TRBV6-3 and TRBJ2-3, with 10 bases fitting TRBD2. J lost 3 bases, V lost 4 bases, and 13 bases had no gene match. Germline V lookup: CDR1 MNHEY, CDR2 SVGEGT. This CDR3 is built from 18 residues. CDR3 nucleotide sequence: TGTGCCAGCAGTTCCCGCCCCCTAGCGGGGGCCTCGACAGATACGCAGTATTTT. It is translated as CASSSRPLAGASTDTQYF.

The V and J genes are TRBV7-2 and TRBJ2-1; weak D call: TRBD2 (7 bases). The length of the CDR3 is 16 residues. The V and J ends lost 0 bases and 4 bases respectively, with 13 bases between them. Germline V gives CDR1 SGHTA, CDR2 FQGNSA. This CDR3 reads CASSLAVGGVYNEQFF. CDR3 coding DNA: TGTGCCAGCAGCTTAGCCGTAGGGGGGGTTTACAATGAGCAGTTCTTC.